This T cell receptor (beta chain) was observed in a study of blood T cell repertoires in COVID-19. As for the study in general: From T cells, B-cell-depleted T cells, or PBMCs came the material, which was cDNA or gDNA.

Participant reports of clinical history set cohort assignment. Recovered status applied to Cohort 3 donors who had two consecutive negative PCRs. It also applied to those with clearance or with symptom resolution. Generated by immunoSEQ multiplex PCR, the TCRdb table keeps only in-frame clones and is missing some. The data contain a few hundred thousand clones, just under 90% of them singletons. This CDR3 is 17 amino acids long. Looked up from germline, CDR1 is MDHEN and CDR2 is SYDVKM. V dropped 3 bases and J dropped 7; count of bases not matched to a gene: 12. V and J are TRBV28 and TRBJ1-5, with TRBD1 matching 10 bases. Sequencing was performed on PBMCs or T cells enriched from blood (not recorded which). The sequence came from a woman aged 60-75 years who had recovered from COVID-19. CDR3 in DNA: TGTGCCAGCAGTTTGGGTTCGACAGGGGGCGGTTGGCAGCCCCAGCATTTT. It translates to CASSLGSTGGGWQPQHF.